These 12 T cell receptor beta chains came from one sample sequenced in a study of neurological immune-mediated disorders. Each CDR3 protein gets one entry after TCRdb re-called the 5' RACE reads with MiXCR. The sample holds tens of thousands of distinct CDR3 sequences, about 3.4% seen once. The specimen sequenced was PBMCs. The receptors stem from a man aged 40-49 years with multiple sclerosis.

Ten or more counts support this clonotype. This rearrangement joins TRBV4-2 to TRBJ2-7, with D hard to call. Germline CDR1 LGHNA, CDR2 YNFKEQ. The CDR3 extends over 13 amino acids. Trimming stripped 0 bases from V and 11 bases from J, with 14 bases between. The CDR3 protein is CASSQDLVSREYF. CDR3 nucleotide sequence: TGTGCCAGCAGCCAAGATCTAGTGTCCCGGGAGTACTTC.

This chain uses TRBV7-2 with TRBJ1-2; no clear D gene. There are 14 residues in the CDR3. Germline assignment: CDR1 SGHTA and CDR2 FQGNSA. V lost 3 bases and J 2 bases, leaving 10 bases between the germline ends. The CDR3 DNA is TGTGCCAGCAGCTTTAGCCCTCCGAACTATGGCTACACCTTC. Amino acids: CASSFSPPNYGYTF.

This clonotype was recorded many times. The chain has TRBV20-1 and TRBJ1-1; D is undetermined. The CDR3 runs to 13 residues. V was shortened by 1 base and J by 4 bases, with 10 bases between the two germline ends. Germline CDR1 is DFQATT and CDR2 is SNEGSKA (reference sequence). CDR3 bases: TGCAGTGCTAGAGGAGGATTCGGCACTGAAGCTTTCTTT. This codes for CSARGGFGTEAFF.

With regard to this clonotype: It may be a read error: a sequence one base away is much more abundant. This chain connects TRBV20-1 to TRBJ2-2; TRBD2 matches at 8 bases. Germline V gene data show CDR1 as DFQATT and CDR2 as SNEGSKA (reference sequence). J was trimmed by 7 bases and V by 2 bases; bases with no gene match: 6. The CDR3 extends over 14 amino acids. In DNA, the CDR3 is TGCAGTGCTAGATCCGGGAGGGTAGACGGGGAGCTGTTTTTT. It codes for CSARSGRVDGELFF.

The V gene is TRBV18, the J gene TRBJ2-7; 10 bases align to TRBD2. This CDR3 comprises 17 residues. CDR1 and CDR2 (germline): KGHSH, LQKENI. J was trimmed by 0 bases and V by 3 bases; bases with no gene match: 8. CDR3 sequence: CASSPIRAGGASYEQYF. The CDR3 DNA follows: TGTGCCAGCTCACCTATCAGAGCGGGAGGGGCCTCCTACGAGCAGTACTTC.

This clonotype was picked up many times. V and J are TRBV20-1 and TRBJ2-7; D unresolved. Between the trimmed V and J ends, which lost 2 bases and 4 bases, there was a span of 12 bases. The CDR3 spans 13 residues. Germline loops: CDR1 DFQATT, CDR2 SNEGSKA (reference sequence). In nucleotides, the CDR3 is TGCAGTGCTAGACCCAGTCTAGGGTACGAGCAGTACTTC. Translation: CSARPSLGYEQYF.

V gene TRBV11-1 combines with J gene TRBJ2-2; D unresolved. The CDR3 loop spans 15 amino acids. V dropped 2 bases and J dropped 8 bases, with 15 bases sitting between them. CDR1 and CDR2 from the germline V gene are SGHAT and FQDESV (reference sequence). This chain's CDR3 is CASSLNSGSLGELFF. CDR3 DNA: TGTGCCAGCAGCTTAAATTCGGGCAGCCTGGGGGAGCTGTTTTTT.

The table lists this clonotype with many counts. The V and J genes are TRBV20-1 and TRBJ2-3, with no clear D. Deletions cut 1 base from V and 1 base from J, with 6 bases between. Germline V gene lookup returns CDR1 DFQATT and CDR2 SNEGSKA (reference sequence). This CDR3 spans 13 amino acids. CDR3 in amino acids: CSARVVGTDTQYF. The CDR3 nucleotides are TGCAGTGCTAGAGTAGTCGGCACAGATACGCAGTATTTT.

At least ten counts were recorded for this clonotype. The chain carries TRBV12-3 or TRBV12-4 and TRBJ2-1, with TRBD2 matching 15 bases. The CDR3 contains 21 residues. The J segment lost 0 bases and the V segment lost 4 bases, leaving 13 bases of the junction unmatched. CDR3 amino acids: CASSYRPGLAGGPSSYNEQFF. The DNA of the CDR3 is TGTGCCAGCAGTTATCGCCCGGGACTAGCGGGAGGCCCGAGCTCCTACAATGAGCAGTTCTTC.

This clonotype was seen a few times. The chain couples TRBV3-1 to TRBJ2-1; maybe TRBD1 (6 bases). V was pared by 1 base and J by 5 bases, with 9 bases between. CDR3 length: 14 amino acids. CDR1 is LGHDT, CDR2 YNNKEL, per germline (reference sequence). The CDR3 DNA sequence: TGTGCCAGCAGCCAAGCGGCAGGGGACAATGAGCAGTTCTTC. Amino acids: CASSQAAGDNEQFF.

This clonotype was seen repeatedly, ten times or more. A much larger clone differs by one base, so this may be a read error. The V and J genes are TRBV7-9 and TRBJ1-1; D uncertain. The germline gives CDR1 SEHNR, CDR2 FQNEAQ (reference sequence). V lost 5 bases, J lost 5 bases, and 12 bases lay in between. There are 13 residues in the CDR3. The CDR3 region has the DNA TGTGCCAGCAGCCCCACTGGGTGGACTGAAGCTTTCTTT. Translated: CASSPTGWTEAFF.

In the case of this clonotype: A clone one base away is much larger, so this may be a read error. This sequence joins TRBV9 and TRBJ1-6; a weak D match, TRBD1 (5 bases). Germline loops: CDR1 SGDLS, CDR2 YYNGEE. The CDR3 extends over 14 amino acids. DNA for the CDR3: TGTGCCAGCAGCGTAGAAGGGGCTGGTTCACCCTTCCACTTT. Translated: CASSVEGAGSPFHF.